The 10 T cell receptor beta chains below were found in one sample sequenced in a study of blood T cell repertoires in COVID-19. Libraries were prepared by immunoSEQ multiplex PCR; TCRdb keeps only in-frame clonotypes and omits some of them. This sample has 390,000 or so clones, with 85% to 90% found just once. The sequenced material came from PBMCs or T cells enriched from blood (not recorded which). Receptors originate from a woman between 50 and 59 years old who had recovered from COVID-19.

The table lists this clone with a count of one. The CDR3 DNA reads as TGTGCCAGCAGGACTGGGAACACTGAAGCTTTCTTT. Its translation: CASRTGNTEAFF. The chain has TRBV19 and TRBJ1-1; D unresolved. The V and J ends lost 9 bases and 1 base respectively, with 9 bases between them. Germline loops: CDR1 LNHDA, CDR2 SQIVND (reference sequence). This CDR3 is built from 12 residues.

Written as DNA, the CDR3 is TGTGCCAGCAGCACAGGACAGGGGGTAGGTGGCTACACCTTC. Protein sequence: CASSTGQGVGGYTF. The chain combines TRBV5-6 with TRBJ1-2; 10 positions match TRBD1. The CDR3 is 14 amino acids. Losses at the gene ends were 4 bases for V and 7 bases for J; bases not matched to a gene: 7. Germline V gene data show CDR1 as SGHDT and CDR2 as YYEEEE.

The chain combines TRBV29-1 with TRBJ1-2; D unclear. The CDR3 totals 11 residues. Germline V gene lookup returns CDR1 SQVTM and CDR2 ANQGSEA. The germline V and J ends were trimmed by 5 bases and 8 bases, with 12 bases remaining between them. CDR3 region: CSVFVYEGYTF. The CDR3 nucleotides are TGCAGCGTTTTCGTTTATGAGGGCTACACCTTC. The full variable domain, its missing parts supplied by reference TRBV29-1 and TRBJ1-2, is SAVISQKPSRDICQRGTSLTIQCQVDSQVTMMFWYRQQPGQSLTLIATANQGSEATYESGFVIDKFPISRPNLTFSTLTVSNMSPEDSSIYLCSVFVYEGYTFGSGTRLTVV.

This chain joins TRBV20-1 and TRBJ2-3; the D call may be TRBD1 or TRBD2 (5 bases each). This CDR3 contains 14 residues. Trimming took 3 bases from V and 5 from J, leaving 15 bases between them. Per the germline V gene, CDR1 is DFQATT and CDR2 is SNEGSKA (reference sequence). CDR3 in amino acids: CSASDSLSGDTQYF. As DNA, the CDR3 is TGCAGTGCTAGTGACAGTTTAAGCGGAGATACGCAGTATTTT.

This chain links TRBV7-8 with TRBJ2-7, with 7 bases matching TRBD1. Germline V lookup: CDR1 SGHVS, CDR2 FQNEAQ. This CDR3 is 16 amino acids long. J gave up 0 bases and V 7 bases, and 12 bases lay outside the gene matches. CDR3: CASKVRDSYDSYEQYF. CDR3 DNA sequence: TGTGCCAGCAAGGTCCGGGACAGTTACGACTCCTACGAGCAGTACTTC.

The chain combines TRBV30 with TRBJ2-3; TRBD2 might be the D (6 bases). Trimming removed 4 bases from V and 0 bases from J, with 17 bases in between. The CDR3 runs 16 residues. Germline V CDR1 and CDR2: GTSNPN, SVGIG (reference sequence). This CDR3 is CAWIDGGRTSTDTQYF. The DNA of the CDR3 is TGTGCCTGGATCGATGGAGGGAGGACTAGCACAGATACGCAGTATTTT.

This rearrangement joins TRBV7-2 to TRBJ2-3; 8 nucleotides match TRBD2. CDR3 length: 16 amino acids. V shed 2 bases, J shed 2 bases, and the junction held 6 bases outside the gene matches. The germline gives CDR1 SGHTA, CDR2 FQGNSA. CDR3 sequence (DNA): TGTGCCAGCAGCTTATCGGGGGGGGGCATCACAGATACGCAGTATTTT. Translating it yields CASSLSGGGITDTQYF. The full variable domain, completed using reference TRBV7-2 and TRBJ2-3, is GAGVSQSPSNKVTEKGKDVELRCDPISGHTALYWYRQSLGQGLEFLIYFQGNSAPDKSGLPSDRFSAERTGGSVSTLTIQRTQQEDSAVYLCASSLSGGGITDTQYFGPGTRLTVL.

The chain employs TRBV14 and TRBJ1-1; 7 bases align to TRBD1. Trimming at V came to 6 bases and at J to 1 base, leaving 8 bases not matched to a gene. In germline, CDR1 is SGHDN, CDR2 FVKESK. This CDR3 has 15 amino acids. CDR3 DNA sequence: TGTGCCAGCAGACGTACAGGGGAAACGAACACTGAAGCTTTCTTT. It yields the protein CASRRTGETNTEAFF.

V usage is TRBV6-2 or TRBV6-3 and J usage is TRBJ2-1; the match to TRBD1 covers 7 bases. V lost 5 bases to trimming and J lost 7 bases; unmatched junction nucleotides: 5. The CDR3 is 13 residues long. Germline CDR1 is MNHEY and CDR2 is SVGEGT. CDR3 DNA: TGTGCCAGCAGTGACCCGACAGGGAATGAGCAGTTCTTC. This codes for CASSDPTGNEQFF.

The V call is TRBV7-6, the J call TRBJ2-3; tentative D call: TRBD1 (6 bases). The CDR3 runs 11 residues. CDR1 and CDR2 from the germline V gene are SGHVS and FNYEAQ. Trimming left V 4 bases short and J 10 bases short, with 9 bases between. In DNA form, the CDR3 reads TGTGCCAGCAGCTCCCCAGGGGCGCAGTATTTT. This encodes CASSSPGAQYF.